The sequence of this T cell receptor beta chain was determined in a study of identical twins. Germline V gene lookup returns CDR1 MDHEN and CDR2 SYDVKM. Between the trimmed V and J ends, which lost 6 bases and 0 bases, there was a span of 12 bases. The CDR3 runs 15 residues. This clonotype was observed at least ten times. TCRdb recomputed calls from the 5' RACE reads with MiXCR, one row per CDR3 protein. The data hold about 200,000 distinct CDR3 sequences, with roughly 7.5% observed a single time. A further study also used this sample, focusing on yellow fever vaccine responses in identical twins.

The clonotype originates from a woman younger than 35 in good health. Specimen: memory (CD45RO+) T cells sorted from blood. The chain recombines TRBV28 with TRBJ2-4; D might be TRBD1 or TRBD2, each matching 5 bases. DNA of the CDR3: TGTGCCAGCAGCCCAGGGAGCGGAGCCAAAAACATTCAGTACTTC. Translation gives CASSPGSGAKNIQYF.